This T cell receptor (beta chain) was observed in a study of identical twins. Study outcomes and limitations: Insertions ran lower in abundant cord blood beta clonotypes, though not in memory repertoires.

Carrying unique molecular identifiers, the cDNA also gained a universal primer site through template switching. TCRdb ran MiXCR on the 5' RACE reads and lists one entry per CDR3 protein. This sample has around 1.7 million distinct CDR3 sequences, with around 33% found just once. Comments on this clonotype: Its antigen remains unidentified.

Per the germline V gene, CDR1 is ENHRY and CDR2 is SYGVKD. The V segment lost 8 bases and the J segment 4 bases; nucleotides outside the gene matches: 11. The CDR3 extends over 16 amino acids. Sequenced: cord blood. The gene calls are TRBV10-3 and TRBJ2-1; 10 nucleotides match TRBD2. This TCR came from a newborn girl in good health. CDR3 in amino acids: CAIGYTSGLAYNEQFF. The DNA for the CDR3 is TGTGCCATCGGGTACACTTCGGGACTAGCGTACAATGAGCAGTTCTTC.